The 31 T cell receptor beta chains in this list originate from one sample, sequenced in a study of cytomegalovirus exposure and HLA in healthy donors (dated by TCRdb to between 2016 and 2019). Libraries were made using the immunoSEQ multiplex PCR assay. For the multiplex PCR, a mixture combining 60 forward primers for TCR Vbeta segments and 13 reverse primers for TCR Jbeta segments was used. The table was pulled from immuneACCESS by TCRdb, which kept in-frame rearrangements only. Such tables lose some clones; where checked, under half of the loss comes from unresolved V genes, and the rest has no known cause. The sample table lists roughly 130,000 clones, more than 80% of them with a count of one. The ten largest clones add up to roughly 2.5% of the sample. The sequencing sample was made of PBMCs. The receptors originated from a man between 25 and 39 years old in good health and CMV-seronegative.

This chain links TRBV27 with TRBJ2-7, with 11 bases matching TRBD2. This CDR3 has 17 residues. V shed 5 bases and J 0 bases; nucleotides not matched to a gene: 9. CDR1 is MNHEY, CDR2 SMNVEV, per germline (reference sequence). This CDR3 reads CASSDLVLAGGSYEQYF. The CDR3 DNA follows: TGTGCCAGCAGTGACCTCGTGCTAGCGGGAGGCTCCTACGAGCAGTACTTC.

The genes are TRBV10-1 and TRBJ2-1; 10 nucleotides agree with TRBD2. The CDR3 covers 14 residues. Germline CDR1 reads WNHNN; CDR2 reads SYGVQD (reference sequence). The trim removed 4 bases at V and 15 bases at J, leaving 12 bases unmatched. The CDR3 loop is CASSVSASGSWVFF. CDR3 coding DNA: TGCGCCAGCAGTGTTTCGGCTAGCGGGAGTTGGGTGTTCTTC.

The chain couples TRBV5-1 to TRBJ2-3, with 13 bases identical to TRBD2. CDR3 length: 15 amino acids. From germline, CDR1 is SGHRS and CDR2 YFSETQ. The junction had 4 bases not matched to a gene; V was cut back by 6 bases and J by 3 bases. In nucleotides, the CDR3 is TGCGCCAGCAACGGACTAGCGGGAGTAACAGATACGCAGTATTTT. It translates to CASNGLAGVTDTQYF.

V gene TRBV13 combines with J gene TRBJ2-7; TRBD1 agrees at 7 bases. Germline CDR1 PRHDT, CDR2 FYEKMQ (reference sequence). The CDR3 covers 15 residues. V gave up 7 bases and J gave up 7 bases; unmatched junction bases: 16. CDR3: CASTFEGGSSQEQYF. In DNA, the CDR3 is TGTGCCAGCACCTTTGAAGGGGGCTCATCTCAAGAGCAGTACTTC.

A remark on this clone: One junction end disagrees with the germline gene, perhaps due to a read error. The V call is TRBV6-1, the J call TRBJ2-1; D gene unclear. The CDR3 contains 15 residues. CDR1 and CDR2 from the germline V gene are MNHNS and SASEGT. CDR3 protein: CASTELGLFNNEQFF. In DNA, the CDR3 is TGTGCCAGCACTGAATTGGGCCTGTTCAACAATGAGCAGTTCTTC.

For the CDR3, the DNA is TGTGCCAGCAGCGCTGGCGGTTCCAGCGGGAGGGCCGCTACGCAGTATTTT. It encodes CASSAGGSSGRAATQYF. The V and J genes are TRBV9 and TRBJ2-3; 10 bases fit TRBD2. CDR3 length equals 17 residues. Germline CDR1 reads SGDLS; CDR2 reads YYNGEE. Trimming at V came to 3 bases and at J to 8 bases, leaving 15 bases not matched to a gene.

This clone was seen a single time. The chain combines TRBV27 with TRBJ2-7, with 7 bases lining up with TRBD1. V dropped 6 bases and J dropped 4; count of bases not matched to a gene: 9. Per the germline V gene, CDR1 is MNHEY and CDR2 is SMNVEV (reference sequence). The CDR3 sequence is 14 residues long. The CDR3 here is CASRLTGTVYEQYF. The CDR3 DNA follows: TGTGCCAGCAGATTAACCGGGACAGTTTACGAGCAGTACTTC.

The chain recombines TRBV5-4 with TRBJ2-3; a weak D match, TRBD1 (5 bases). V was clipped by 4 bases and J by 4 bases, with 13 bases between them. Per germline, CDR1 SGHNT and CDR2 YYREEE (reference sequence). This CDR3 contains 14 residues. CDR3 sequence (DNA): TGTGCCAGCAGCCCCTGGGGCGGTCCAGATACGCAGTATTTT. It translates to CASSPWGGPDTQYF. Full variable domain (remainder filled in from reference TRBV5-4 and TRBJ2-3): ETGVTQSPTHLIKTRGQQVTLRCSSQSGHNTVSWYQQALGQGPQFIFQYYREEENGRGNFPPRFSGLQFPNYSSELNVNALELDDSALYLCASSPWGGPDTQYFGPGTRLTVL.

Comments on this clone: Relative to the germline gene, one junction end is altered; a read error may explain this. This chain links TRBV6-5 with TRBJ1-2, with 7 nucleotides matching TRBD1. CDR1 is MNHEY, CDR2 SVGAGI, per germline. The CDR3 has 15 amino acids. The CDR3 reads CASSYSKGATYGYPF. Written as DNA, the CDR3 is TGTGCCAGCAGTTACTCGAAGGGGGCTACCTATGGCTACCCCTTC.

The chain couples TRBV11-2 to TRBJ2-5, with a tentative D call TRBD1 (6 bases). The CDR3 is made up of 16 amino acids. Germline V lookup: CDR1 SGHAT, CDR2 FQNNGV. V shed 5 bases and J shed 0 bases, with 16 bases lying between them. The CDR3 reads CASSPRGFLDQETQYF. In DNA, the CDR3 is TGTGCCAGCAGCCCGAGGGGGTTTTTGGACCAAGAGACCCAGTACTTC.

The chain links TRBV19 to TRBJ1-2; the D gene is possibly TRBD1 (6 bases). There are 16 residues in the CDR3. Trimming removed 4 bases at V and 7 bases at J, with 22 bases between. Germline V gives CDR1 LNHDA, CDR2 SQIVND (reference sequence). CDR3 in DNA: TGTGCCAGTAGTAGCGCCTTTTGGGAGGGGGAAACTGGCTACACCTTC. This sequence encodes CASSSAFWEGETGYTF.

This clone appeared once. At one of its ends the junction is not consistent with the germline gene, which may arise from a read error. CDR3 protein: CASSPLGFNQPQNF. The CDR3, as DNA: TGCGCCAGCAGTCCCCTCGGGTTCAATCAGCCCCAGAATTTT. The gene calls are TRBV5-1 and TRBJ1-5; no clear D gene. This CDR3 spans 14 amino acids. Germline V lookup: CDR1 SGHRS, CDR2 YFSETQ.

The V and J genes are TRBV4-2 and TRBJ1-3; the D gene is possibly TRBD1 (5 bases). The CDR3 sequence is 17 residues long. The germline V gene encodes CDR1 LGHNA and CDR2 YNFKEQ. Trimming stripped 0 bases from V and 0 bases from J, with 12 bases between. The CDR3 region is CASSQDVRGLSGNTIYF. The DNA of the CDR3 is TGTGCCAGCAGCCAAGATGTCCGGGGACTCTCTGGAAACACCATATATTTT.

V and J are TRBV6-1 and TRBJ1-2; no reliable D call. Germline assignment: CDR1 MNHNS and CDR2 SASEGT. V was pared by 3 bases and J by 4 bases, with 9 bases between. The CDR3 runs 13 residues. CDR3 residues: CASSEYGGYGYTF. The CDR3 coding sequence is TGTGCCAGCAGTGAGTATGGAGGCTATGGCTACACCTTC.

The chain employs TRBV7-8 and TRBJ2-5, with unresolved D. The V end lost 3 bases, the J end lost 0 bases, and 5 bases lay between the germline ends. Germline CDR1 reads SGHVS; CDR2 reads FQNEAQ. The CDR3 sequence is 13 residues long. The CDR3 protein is CASSFENQETQYF. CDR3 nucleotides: TGTGCCAGCAGCTTCGAGAACCAAGAGACCCAGTACTTC. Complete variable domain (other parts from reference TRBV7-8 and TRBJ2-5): GAGVSQSPRYKVAKRGQDVALRCDPISGHVSLFWYQQALGQGPEFLTYFQNEAQLDKSGLPSDRFFAERPEGSVSTLKIQRTQQEDSAVYLCASSFENQETQYFGPGTRLLVL.

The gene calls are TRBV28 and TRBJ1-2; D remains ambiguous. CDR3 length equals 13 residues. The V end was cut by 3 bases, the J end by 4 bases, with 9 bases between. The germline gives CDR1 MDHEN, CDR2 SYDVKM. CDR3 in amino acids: CASSFRFPYGYTF. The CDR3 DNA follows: TGTGCCAGCAGTTTTCGGTTTCCCTATGGCTACACCTTC.

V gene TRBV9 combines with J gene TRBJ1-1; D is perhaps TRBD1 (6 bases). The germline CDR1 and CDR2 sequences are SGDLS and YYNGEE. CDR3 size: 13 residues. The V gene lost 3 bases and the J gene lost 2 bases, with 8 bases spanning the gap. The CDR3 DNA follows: TGTGCCAGCAGCGCCAGGGGAAACACTGAAGCTTTCTTT. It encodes CASSARGNTEAFF.

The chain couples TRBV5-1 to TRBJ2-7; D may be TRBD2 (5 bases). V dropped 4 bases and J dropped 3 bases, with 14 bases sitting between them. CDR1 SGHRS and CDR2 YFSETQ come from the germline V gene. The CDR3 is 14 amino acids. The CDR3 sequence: CASSPFMGSYEQYF. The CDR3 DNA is TGCGCCAGCAGCCCCTTTATGGGGAGCTACGAGCAGTACTTC.

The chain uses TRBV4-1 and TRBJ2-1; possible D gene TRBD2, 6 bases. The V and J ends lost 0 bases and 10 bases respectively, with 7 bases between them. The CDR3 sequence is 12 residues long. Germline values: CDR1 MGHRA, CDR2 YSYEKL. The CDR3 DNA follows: TGCGCCAGCAGCCAAGACCTAGCGGAGCAGTTCTTC. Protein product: CASSQDLAEQFF.

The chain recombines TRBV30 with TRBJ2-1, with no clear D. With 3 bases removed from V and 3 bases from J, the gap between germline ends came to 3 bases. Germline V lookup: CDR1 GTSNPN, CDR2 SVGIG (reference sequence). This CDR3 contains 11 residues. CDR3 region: CAWSFYNEQFF. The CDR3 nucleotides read TGTGCCTGGAGCTTCTACAATGAGCAGTTCTTC.

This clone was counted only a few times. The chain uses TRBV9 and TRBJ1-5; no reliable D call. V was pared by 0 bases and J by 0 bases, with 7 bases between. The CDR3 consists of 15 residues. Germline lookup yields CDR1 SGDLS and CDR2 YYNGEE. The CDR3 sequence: CASSVGHDSNQPQHF. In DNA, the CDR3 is TGTGCCAGCAGCGTAGGACACGATAGCAATCAGCCCCAGCATTTT.

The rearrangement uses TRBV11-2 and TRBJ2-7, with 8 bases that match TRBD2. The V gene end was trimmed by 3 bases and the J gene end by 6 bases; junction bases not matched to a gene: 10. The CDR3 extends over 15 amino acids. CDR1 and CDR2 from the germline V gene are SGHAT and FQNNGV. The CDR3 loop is CASSFDSGAKGEQYF. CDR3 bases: TGTGCCAGCAGCTTTGATAGCGGGGCGAAGGGCGAGCAGTACTTC.

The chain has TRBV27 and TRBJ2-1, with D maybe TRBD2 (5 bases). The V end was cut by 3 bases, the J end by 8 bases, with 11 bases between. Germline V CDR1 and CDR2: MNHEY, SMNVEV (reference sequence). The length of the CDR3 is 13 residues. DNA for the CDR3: TGTGCCAGCAGTTTTAATAGGGAGCATGAGCAGTTCTTC. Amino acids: CASSFNREHEQFF.

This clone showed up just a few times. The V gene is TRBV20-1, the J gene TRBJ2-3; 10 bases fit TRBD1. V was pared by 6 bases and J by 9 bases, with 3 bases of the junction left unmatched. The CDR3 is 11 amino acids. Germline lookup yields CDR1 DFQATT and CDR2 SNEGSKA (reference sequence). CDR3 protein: CSAQTGGTQYF. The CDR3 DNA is TGCAGTGCCCAGACAGGGGGCACGCAGTATTTT.

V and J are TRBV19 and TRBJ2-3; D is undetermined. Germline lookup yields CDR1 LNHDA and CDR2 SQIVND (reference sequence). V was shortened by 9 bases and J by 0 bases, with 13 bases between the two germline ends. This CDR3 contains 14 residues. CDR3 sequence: CASTGRTSTDTQYF. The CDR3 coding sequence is TGTGCCAGCACGGGTAGAACTAGCACAGATACGCAGTATTTT. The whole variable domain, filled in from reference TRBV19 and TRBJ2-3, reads DGGITQSPKYLFRKEGQNVTLSCEQNLNHDAMYWYRQDPGQGLRLIYYSQIVNDFQKGDIAEGYSVSREKKESFPLTVTSAQKNPTAFYLCASTGRTSTDTQYFGPGTRLTVL.

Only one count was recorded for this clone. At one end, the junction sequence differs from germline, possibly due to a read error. The CDR3 sequence is CASSWTRAAMDYGYPF. DNA for the CDR3: TGTGCCAGCAGTTGGACCAGAGCGGCTATGGACTATGGCTACCCCTTC. The rearrangement joins TRBV6-6 to TRBJ1-2; the D is unclear. Germline V lookup: CDR1 MNHNY, CDR2 SVGAGI (reference sequence). The CDR3 length is 16 residues.

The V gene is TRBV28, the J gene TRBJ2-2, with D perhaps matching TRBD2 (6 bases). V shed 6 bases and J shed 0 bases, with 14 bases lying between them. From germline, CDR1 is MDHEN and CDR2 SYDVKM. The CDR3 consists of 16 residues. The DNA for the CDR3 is TGTGCCAGCAGGGCCCCGGCTAGCGCGAACACCGGGGAGCTGTTTTTT. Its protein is CASRAPASANTGELFF.

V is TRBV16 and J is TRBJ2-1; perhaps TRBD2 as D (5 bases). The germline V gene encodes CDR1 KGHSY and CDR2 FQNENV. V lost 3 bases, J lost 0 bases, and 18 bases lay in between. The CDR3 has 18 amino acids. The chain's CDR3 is CASSHGLKRPSSYNEQFF. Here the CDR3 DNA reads TGTGCCAGCAGCCACGGCCTAAAGCGGCCAAGCTCCTACAATGAGCAGTTCTTC.

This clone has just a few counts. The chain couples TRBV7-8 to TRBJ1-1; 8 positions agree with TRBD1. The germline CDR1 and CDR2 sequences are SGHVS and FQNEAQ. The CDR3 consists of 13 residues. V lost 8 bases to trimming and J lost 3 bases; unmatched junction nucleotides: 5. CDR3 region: CASGQGAYTEAFF. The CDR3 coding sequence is TGTGCCAGCGGCCAGGGGGCGTACACTGAAGCTTTCTTT. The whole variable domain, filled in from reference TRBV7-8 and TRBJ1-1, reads GAGVSQSPRYKVAKRGQDVALRCDPISGHVSLFWYQQALGQGPEFLTYFQNEAQLDKSGLPSDRFFAERPEGSVSTLKIQRTQQEDSAVYLCASGQGAYTEAFFGQGTRLTVV.

The CDR3 coding sequence is TGTGCCAGCAGTGCCCAAATAGGGGTTGGGGCCAACGTCCTGACTTTC. It encodes CASSAQIGVGANVLTF. V usage is TRBV6-4 and J usage is TRBJ2-6, with TRBD1 as a possible D gene (5 bases). Germline-derived CDR1 and CDR2 are MRHNA and SNTAGT. Trimming left V 4 bases short and J 3 bases short, with 13 bases between. The CDR3 runs to 16 residues.

CDR3 in amino acids: CASSAGTRALMDTQYF. The DNA for the CDR3 is TGTGCCAGCAGCGCGGGGACTAGGGCGTTGATGGATACGCAGTATTTT. The chain joins TRBV5-6 to TRBJ2-3, with TRBD2 matching over 8 bases. Germline V lookup: CDR1 SGHDT, CDR2 YYEEEE. V lost 4 bases, J lost 6 bases, and 13 bases stayed unmatched. The CDR3 has 16 amino acids. Together with reference TRBV5-6 and TRBJ2-3, the CDR3 gives the full variable domain: DAGVTQSPTHLIKTRGQQVTLRCSPKSGHDTVSWYQQALGQGPQFIFQYYEEEERQRGNFPDRFSGHQFPNYSSELNVNALLLGDSALYLCASSAGTRALMDTQYFGPGTRLTVL.